This record concerns one T cell receptor beta chain sequence. Germline loops: CDR1 SGDLS, CDR2 YYNGEE. Trimming took 4 bases from V and 3 from J; bases not matched to a gene: 5. This CDR3 has 14 residues. These data come from a study of blood T cell repertoires in COVID-19. The protocol was immunoSEQ multiplex PCR, while the TCRdb copy is restricted to in-frame clones and leaves out a portion. The profile shows some 300,000 clones, more than 75% of them singletons. This chain uses TRBV9 with TRBJ1-2; 8 bases fit TRBD1. Sequencing was done on a sample of PBMCs or T cells enriched from blood (not recorded which). The clonotype was recovered from a woman in her sixties or seventies in a cohort exposed to, infected with or recovered from COVID-19 (not recorded which). The CDR3 nucleotides are TGTGCCAGCAGCATACAGACAGGGGACTATGGCTACACCTTC. It codes for CASSIQTGDYGYTF.